This entry lists 26 T cell receptor beta chains sequenced from one sample in a study of cytomegalovirus exposure and HLA in healthy donors. The table came from immunoSEQ multiplex PCR; TCRdb's copy has only in-frame clones and leaves some out. In the table there are 76,000 or so clones, roughly 94% of which are singletons. Sequenced material: PBMCs. Receptor source: a woman aged 18-29 years in good health and CMV-seropositive.

This rearrangement joins TRBV4-2 to TRBJ1-2; 10 nucleotides match TRBD1. CDR1 is LGHNA and CDR2 is YNFKEQ in the germline V gene. Losses at the gene ends were 4 bases for V and 6 bases for J; bases not matched to a gene: 2. CDR3 length: 13 amino acids. CDR3 bases: TGTGCCAGCAGCCCCGGGACAGGGGATGGCTACACCTTC. Residues: CASSPGTGDGYTF.

The V and J genes are TRBV7-9 and TRBJ2-1; 8 bases agree with TRBD1. V was pared by 5 bases and J by 0 bases, with 12 bases of the junction left unmatched. The CDR3 spans 18 residues. The germline V gene encodes CDR1 SEHNR and CDR2 FQNEAQ (reference sequence). The CDR3 region has the DNA TGTGCCAGCAGCCCCGGACAGGGTGCCGCAGGCTCCTACAATGAGCAGTTCTTC. Translating gives CASSPGQGAAGSYNEQFF.

CDR3 sequence reads: CAWSVRGDSYGYTF. DNA for the CDR3: TGTGCCTGGAGTGTGAGGGGGGACAGCTATGGCTACACCTTC. The V gene is TRBV30, the J gene TRBJ1-2; 7 bases line up with TRBD1. Per germline, CDR1 GTSNPN and CDR2 SVGIG (reference sequence). V trimming: 0 bases; J trimming: 4 bases; junction bases outside the gene matches: 5. There are 14 residues in the CDR3. The whole variable domain, filled in from reference TRBV30 and TRBJ1-2, reads SQTIHQWPATLVQPVGSPLSLECTVEGTSNPNLYWYRQAAGRGLQLLFYSVGIGQISSEVPQNLSASRPQDRQFILSSKKLLLSDSGFYLCAWSVRGDSYGYTFGSGTRLTVV.

The chain combines TRBV11-2 with TRBJ1-3; D call uncertain. Germline-derived CDR1 and CDR2 are SGHAT and FQNNGV. The CDR3 is 16 amino acids. With 4 bases removed from V and 0 bases from J, the gap between germline ends came to 13 bases. The CDR3 protein is CASSSAGRYSGNTIYF. In nucleotides, the CDR3 is TGTGCCAGCAGCTCCGCGGGCCGATACTCTGGAAACACCATATATTTT. The complete variable domain, with remaining parts taken from reference TRBV11-2 and TRBJ1-3, reads EAGVAQSPRYKIIEKRQSVAFWCNPISGHATLYWYQQILGQGPKLLIQFQNNGVVDDSQLPKDRFSAERLKGVDSTLKIQPAKLEDSAVYLCASSSAGRYSGNTIYFGEGSWLTVV.

This sequence joins TRBV9 and TRBJ1-2; D gene unclear. The germline V gene encodes CDR1 SGDLS and CDR2 YYNGEE. The CDR3 has 12 residues. The V end was cut by 1 base, the J end by 4 bases, with 5 bases between. The chain's CDR3 is CASSVQSYGYTF. DNA for the CDR3: TGTGCCAGCAGCGTACAGTCCTATGGCTACACCTTC.

This rearrangement joins TRBV1 to TRBJ2-1; TRBD2 is the table's D call, not checked against the DNA. TRBV1 is labeled a pseudogene. The CDR3 runs to 17 residues. CDR3 in DNA: TGCACCAGCAGCCTTCCTCTAGCGGGAGCGGCTGGCAATGAGCAGTTCTTC. It specifies CTSSLPLAGAAGNEQFF.

The chain is built from TRBV2 and TRBJ2-7; TRBD2 aligns across 10 bases. J gave up 6 bases and V 8 bases, and 16 bases lay outside the gene matches. This CDR3 comprises 16 residues. CDR1 and CDR2 from the germline V gene are SNHLY and FYNNEI. The CDR3 sequence: CASRGPRASGSGEQYF. The CDR3 DNA is TGTGCCAGCCGCGGACCGCGGGCTAGCGGGAGTGGCGAGCAGTACTTC. Using reference TRBV2 and TRBJ2-7 for the parts outside the CDR3, the full variable domain is EPEVTQTPSHQVTQMGQEVILRCVPISNHLYFYWYRQILGQKVEFLVSFYNNEISEKSEIFDDQFSVERPDGSNFTLKIRSTKLEDSAMYFCASRGPRASGSGEQYFGPGTRLTVT.

This clone was found once. V is TRBV11-3 and J is TRBJ2-2, with 15 bases matching TRBD2. Germline CDR1 reads SGHNT; CDR2 reads YENEEA. The V and J ends lost 5 bases and 5 bases, in that order; junction bases with no gene match: 6. This CDR3 is built from 17 residues. The CDR3 is CASSPAGTSGGTGELFF. CDR3 sequence (DNA): TGTGCCAGCAGCCCAGCCGGGACTAGCGGGGGGACCGGGGAGCTGTTTTTT.

The chain is built from TRBV20-1 and TRBJ1-1; D gene uncertain. V was trimmed by 7 bases and J by 8 bases, leaving 8 bases between them. The length of the CDR3 is 9 residues. Germline V gives CDR1 DFQATT, CDR2 SNEGSKA (reference sequence). CDR3: CSVLIEAFF. CDR3 sequence (DNA): TGCAGTGTGTTAATCGAAGCTTTCTTT.

The count of this clone is one. This chain links TRBV5-1 with TRBJ2-1, with D possibly TRBD1 on 5 matching bases. The CDR3 has 13 residues. V was trimmed by 4 bases and J by 2 bases, leaving 7 bases between them. The germline gives CDR1 SGHRS, CDR2 YFSETQ. CDR3 coding DNA: TGCGCCAGCAGCCTGGACACCTACAATGAGCAGTTCTTC. Its protein is CASSLDTYNEQFF.

A single count supports this clone. The chain links TRBV4-2 to TRBJ2-2; a possible D gene is TRBD2 (5 bases). Per germline, CDR1 LGHNA and CDR2 YNFKEQ. V lost 4 bases and J lost 5, with 11 bases in between. The CDR3 consists of 14 residues. The chain's CDR3 is CASSPGRDTGELFF. Here the CDR3 DNA reads TGTGCCAGCAGCCCAGGTCGGGATACCGGGGAGCTGTTTTTT.

The V gene is TRBV18, the J gene TRBJ2-5; D unclear. The CDR3 extends over 13 amino acids. Deletions cut 3 bases from V and 2 bases from J, with 7 bases between. Germline V CDR1 and CDR2: KGHSH, LQKENI. CDR3 sequence: CASSPQWQETQYF. The CDR3 DNA reads as TGTGCCAGCTCACCTCAGTGGCAAGAGACCCAGTACTTC.

This clone was picked up a small number of times. The rearrangement links TRBV4-1 to TRBJ2-1; D possibly corresponds to TRBD2 (6 bases). Germline V CDR1 and CDR2: MGHRA, YSYEKL. V was trimmed by 3 bases and J by 7 bases, leaving 13 bases between them. This CDR3 has 14 residues. The CDR3 protein is CASSHAGSVNEQFF. The CDR3 coding sequence is TGCGCCAGCAGCCACGCCGGGAGTGTGAATGAGCAGTTCTTC.

In DNA form, the CDR3 reads TGTGCCTGGATGCGTAGCGGGGCCGACAATGAGCAGTTCTTC. Translated, it gives CAWMRSGADNEQFF. The chain employs TRBV30 and TRBJ2-1; TRBD2 matches 8 bases. There are 14 residues in the CDR3. Germline CDR1 and CDR2: GTSNPN and SVGIG (reference sequence). Unmatched junction bases numbered 7, after V lost 4 bases and J lost 5 bases.

This clone was counted a single time. The chain recombines TRBV7-2 with TRBJ1-6; TRBD1 might be the D (6 bases). Trimming took off 1 base at V and 7 bases at J, with 17 bases between the two ends. The germline V gene has CDR1 SGHTA and CDR2 FQGNSA. The CDR3 extends over 17 amino acids. This CDR3 reads CASSLVAQGQQNSPLHF. The CDR3, as DNA: TGTGCCAGCAGCTTAGTGGCACAAGGACAGCAGAATTCACCCCTCCACTTT.

V is TRBV11-1 and J is TRBJ2-6; no reliable D call. Germline lookup yields CDR1 SGHAT and CDR2 FQDESV (reference sequence). V lost 6 bases and J lost 2, with 14 bases in between. This CDR3 has 16 amino acids. CDR3 protein: CASRPGDIAGANVLTF. Written as DNA, the CDR3 is TGTGCCAGCAGGCCCGGTGACATCGCTGGGGCCAACGTCCTGACTTTC.

The gene calls are TRBV29-1 and TRBJ2-3; TRBD1 aligns across 7 bases. V trimming: 5 bases; J trimming: 5 bases; junction bases outside the gene matches: 13. The CDR3 sequence is 15 residues long. The germline gives CDR1 SQVTM, CDR2 ANQGSEA. In DNA form, the CDR3 reads TGCAGCGTTAAAAGAGGGACAGTCGCGGAAGATACGCAGTATTTT. Translated: CSVKRGTVAEDTQYF.

This CDR3 reads CASSPLAGEKETQYF. CDR3 DNA: TGTGCCAGCAGCCCACTAGCGGGAGAAAAAGAGACCCAGTACTTC. The gene calls are TRBV7-9 and TRBJ2-5; TRBD2 matches 11 bases. Trimming cost V 5 bases and J 3 bases; bases outside gene matches: 5. Germline CDR1 reads SEHNR; CDR2 reads FQNEAQ (reference sequence). The CDR3 runs 15 residues.

This rearrangement joins TRBV15 to TRBJ1-1; tentatively, D is TRBD1 (6 bases). The germline gives CDR1 LNHNV, CDR2 YYDKDF (reference sequence). The CDR3 contains 12 residues. The V and J ends lost 3 bases and 7 bases respectively, with 9 bases between them. The DNA for the CDR3 is TGTGCCACCAGCAGGAGGACAGTTGAAGCTTTCTTT. Its protein product is CATSRRTVEAFF.

The chain joins TRBV7-9 to TRBJ2-5; the D gene is possibly TRBD1 (6 bases). The ends were cut back, 6 bases at V and 2 bases at J, with 16 bases in the middle. Per the germline V gene, CDR1 is SEHNR and CDR2 is FQNEAQ (reference sequence). The CDR3 covers 15 residues. CDR3 amino acids: CASRPVRTVQETQYF. The CDR3 region has the DNA TGTGCCAGCAGACCAGTACGGACAGTACAAGAGACCCAGTACTTC. The entire variable domain, with the rest obtained from reference TRBV7-9 and TRBJ2-5, is as follows: DTGVSQNPRHKITKRGQNVTFRCDPISEHNRLYWYRQTLGQGPEFLTYFQNEAQLEKSRLLSDRFSAERPKGSFSTLEIQRTEQGDSAMYLCASRPVRTVQETQYFGPGTRLLVL.

The rearrangement uses TRBV28 and TRBJ1-1, with 8 bases matching TRBD1. In germline, CDR1 is MDHEN, CDR2 SYDVKM. The CDR3 covers 14 residues. The V gene end was trimmed by 3 bases and the J gene end by 8 bases; junction bases not matched to a gene: 8. Here the CDR3 reads CASSFRTGLIEAFF. The CDR3 nucleotides read TGTGCCAGCAGTTTCAGGACAGGGTTGATCGAAGCTTTCTTT.

V usage is TRBV19 and J usage is TRBJ2-7; D is uncertain. CDR3 length: 13 amino acids. The germline V and J ends were trimmed by 3 bases and 6 bases, with 12 bases remaining between them. CDR1 is LNHDA and CDR2 is SQIVND in the germline V gene (reference sequence). For the CDR3, the DNA is TGTGCCAGTAGTATTTCACACAGATCCGAGCAGTACTTC. It is translated as CASSISHRSEQYF.

The J gene is TRBJ2-1, the V gene TRBV18; 11 positions match TRBD2. The V segment lost 3 bases and the J segment 3 bases; nucleotides outside the gene matches: 1. This CDR3 has 15 residues. CDR1 and CDR2 from the germline V gene are KGHSH and LQKENI. CDR3 amino acids: CASSPGTSGYNEQFF. CDR3 in DNA: TGTGCCAGCTCACCGGGGACTAGCGGCTACAATGAGCAGTTCTTC.

The gene calls are TRBV7-6 and TRBJ2-3; D gene uncertain. V dropped 3 bases and J dropped 2 bases, with 12 bases sitting between them. CDR3 length: 15 residues. Germline CDR1 is SGHVS and CDR2 is FNYEAQ. This CDR3 reads CASSFYPETTDTQYF. Written as DNA, the CDR3 is TGTGCCAGCAGCTTTTATCCGGAGACCACAGATACGCAGTATTTT.

The chain combines TRBV7-7 with TRBJ2-5; 7 positions match TRBD1. V lost 5 bases, J lost 8 bases, and 11 bases stayed unmatched. The V gene's germline CDR1 is SSHAT and CDR2 FNYEAQ (reference sequence). This CDR3 has 14 amino acids. The CDR3 protein is CASSPEDRPLTQYF. In DNA, the CDR3 is TGTGCCAGCAGCCCCGAGGACAGGCCCCTAACCCAGTACTTC.

This clone was seen just once. CDR3 sequence reads: CASSIGGGRGYEQYF. In DNA, the CDR3 is TGTGCCAGCAGTATAGGGGGGGGAAGGGGCTACGAGCAGTACTTC. V is TRBV5-5 and J is TRBJ2-7, with TRBD2 as a possible D gene (7 bases). The V gene's germline CDR1 is SGHKS and CDR2 YYEKEE (reference sequence). With 5 bases removed from V and 3 bases from J, the gap between germline ends came to 18 bases. This CDR3 is 15 amino acids long. Full variable domain (missing parts from reference TRBV5-5 and TRBJ2-7): DAGVTQSPTHLIKTRGQQVTLRCSPISGHKSVSWYQQVLGQGPQFIFQYYEKEERGRGNFPDRFSARQFPNYSSELNVNALLLGDSALYLCASSIGGGRGYEQYFGPGTRLTVT.